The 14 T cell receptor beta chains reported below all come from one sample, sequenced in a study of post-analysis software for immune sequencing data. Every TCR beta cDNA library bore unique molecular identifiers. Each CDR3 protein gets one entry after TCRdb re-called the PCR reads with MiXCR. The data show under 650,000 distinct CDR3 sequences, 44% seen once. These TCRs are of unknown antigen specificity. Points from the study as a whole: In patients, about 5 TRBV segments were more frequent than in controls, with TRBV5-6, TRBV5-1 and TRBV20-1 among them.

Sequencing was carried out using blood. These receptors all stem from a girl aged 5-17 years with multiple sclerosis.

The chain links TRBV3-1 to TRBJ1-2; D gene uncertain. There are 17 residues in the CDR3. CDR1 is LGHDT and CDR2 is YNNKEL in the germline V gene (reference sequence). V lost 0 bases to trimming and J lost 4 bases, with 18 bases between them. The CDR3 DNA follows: TGTGCCAGCAGCCAAGATCGGAGAGAAACTTCCCCCTATGGCTACACCTTC. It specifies CASSQDRRETSPYGYTF.

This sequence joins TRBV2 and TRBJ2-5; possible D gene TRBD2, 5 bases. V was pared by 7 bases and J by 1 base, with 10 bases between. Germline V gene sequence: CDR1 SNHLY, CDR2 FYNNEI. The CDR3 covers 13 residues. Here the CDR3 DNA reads TGTGCCAGCAACGGGGTGCTCCAAGAGACCCAGTACTTC. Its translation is CASNGVLQETQYF.

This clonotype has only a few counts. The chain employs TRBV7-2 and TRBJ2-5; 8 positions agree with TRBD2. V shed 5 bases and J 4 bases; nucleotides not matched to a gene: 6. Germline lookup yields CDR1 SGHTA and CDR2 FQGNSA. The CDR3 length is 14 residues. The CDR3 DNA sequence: TGTGCCAGCAGCATAAGCGGGGGTGCAGAGACCCAGTACTTC. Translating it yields CASSISGGAETQYF.

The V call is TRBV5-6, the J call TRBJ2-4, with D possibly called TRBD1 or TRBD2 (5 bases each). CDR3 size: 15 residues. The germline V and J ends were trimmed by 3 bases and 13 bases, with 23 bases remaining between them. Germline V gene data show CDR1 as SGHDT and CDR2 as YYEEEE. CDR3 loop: CASSYRVGETYKQYF. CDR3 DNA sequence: TGTGCCAGCAGCTACCGTGTGGGGGAAACCTACAAGCAGTACTTC.

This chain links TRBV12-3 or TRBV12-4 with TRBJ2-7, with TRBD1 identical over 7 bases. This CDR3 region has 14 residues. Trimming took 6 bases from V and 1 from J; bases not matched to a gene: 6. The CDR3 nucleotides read TGTGCCAGCAGACCACGGGACAGATCCTACGAGCAGTACTTC. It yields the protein CASRPRDRSYEQYF.

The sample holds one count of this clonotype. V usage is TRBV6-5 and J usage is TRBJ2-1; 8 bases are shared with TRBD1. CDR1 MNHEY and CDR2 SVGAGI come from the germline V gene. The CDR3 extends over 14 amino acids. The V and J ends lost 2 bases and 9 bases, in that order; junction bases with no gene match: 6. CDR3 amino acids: CASSYDRGDGEQFF. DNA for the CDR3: TGTGCCAGCAGTTACGACAGGGGAGACGGTGAGCAGTTCTTC.

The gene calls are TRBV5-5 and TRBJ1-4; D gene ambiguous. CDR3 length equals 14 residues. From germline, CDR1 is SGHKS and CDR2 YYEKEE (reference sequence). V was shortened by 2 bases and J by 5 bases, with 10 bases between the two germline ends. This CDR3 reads CASSLSPRNEKLFF. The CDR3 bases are TGTGCCAGCAGCTTAAGCCCGCGAAATGAAAAACTGTTTTTT.

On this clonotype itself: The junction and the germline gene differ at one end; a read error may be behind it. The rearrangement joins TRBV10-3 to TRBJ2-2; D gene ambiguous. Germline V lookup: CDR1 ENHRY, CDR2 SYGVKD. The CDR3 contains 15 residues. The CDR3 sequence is CVISEPVTVGGELFF. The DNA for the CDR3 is TGTGTCATCAGTGAGCCGGTGACTGTGGGCGGGGAGCTGTTTTTT.

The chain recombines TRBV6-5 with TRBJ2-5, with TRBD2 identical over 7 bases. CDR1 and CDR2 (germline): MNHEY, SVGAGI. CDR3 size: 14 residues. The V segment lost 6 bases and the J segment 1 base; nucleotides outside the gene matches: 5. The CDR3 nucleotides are TGTGCCAGCAGCCGACTAGCCCCCCAAGAGACCCAGTACTTC. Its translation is CASSRLAPQETQYF.

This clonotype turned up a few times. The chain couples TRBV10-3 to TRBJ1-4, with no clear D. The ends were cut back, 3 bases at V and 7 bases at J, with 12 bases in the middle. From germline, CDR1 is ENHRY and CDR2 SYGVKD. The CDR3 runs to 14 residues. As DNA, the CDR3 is TGTGCCATCAGTGATTCGTCAGTGGGTGAAAAACTGTTTTTT. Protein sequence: CAISDSSVGEKLFF.

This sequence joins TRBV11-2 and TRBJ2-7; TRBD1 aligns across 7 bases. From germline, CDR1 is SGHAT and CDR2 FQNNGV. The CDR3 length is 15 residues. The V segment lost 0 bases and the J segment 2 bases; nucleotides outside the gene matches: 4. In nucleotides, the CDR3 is TGTGCCAGCAGCTTAGATCGGGACAGACCCTACGAGCAGTACTTC. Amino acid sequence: CASSLDRDRPYEQYF.

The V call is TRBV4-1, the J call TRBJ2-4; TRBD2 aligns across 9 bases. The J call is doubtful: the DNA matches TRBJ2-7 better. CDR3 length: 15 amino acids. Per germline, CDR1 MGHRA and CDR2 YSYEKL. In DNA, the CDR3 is TGCGCCAGCAGCCAAGAGTCTAGCGGGAACCACGAGCAGTACTTC. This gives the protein CASSQESSGNHEQYF.

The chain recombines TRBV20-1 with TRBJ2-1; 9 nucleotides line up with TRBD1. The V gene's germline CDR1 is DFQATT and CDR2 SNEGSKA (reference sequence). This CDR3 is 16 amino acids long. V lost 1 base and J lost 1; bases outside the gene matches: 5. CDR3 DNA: TGCAGTGCTAGAGTGGGACAGGGAGAATCCTACAATGAGCAGTTCTTC. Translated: CSARVGQGESYNEQFF.

CDR3 in DNA: TGCAGTGCTAGGGCAGGGAGACACTCCTACGAGCAGTACTTC. This translates into CSARAGRHSYEQYF. The chain joins TRBV20-1 to TRBJ2-7; D is perhaps TRBD1 or TRBD2 (5 bases each). This CDR3 is built from 14 residues. The V end was cut by 3 bases, the J end by 0 bases, with 12 bases between. Germline-derived CDR1 and CDR2 are DFQATT and SNEGSKA (reference sequence).